The present TCR beta chain was sequenced within a study of T cell responses to AZD1222 COVID-19 vaccine. TCRdb keeps only in-frame clones here, not all; method: immunoSEQ multiplex PCR. The sample records some 130,000 clones, 75% to 90% being singletons. Germline loops: CDR1 SNHLY, CDR2 FYNNEI. The CDR3 has 15 amino acids. Trimming removed 4 bases from V and 8 bases from J, with 18 bases in between. The chain employs TRBV2 and TRBJ2-1; D perhaps matches TRBD1 (6 bases). The starting material was peripheral blood, obtained 28 days after the second AZD1222 dose. The clonotype was recovered from an adult who received the AZD1222 COVID-19 vaccine. The CDR3 sequence: CASSVGDRSFDEQFF. The CDR3 bases are TGTGCCAGCAGTGTCGGTGACAGGTCCTTCGATGAGCAGTTCTTC.